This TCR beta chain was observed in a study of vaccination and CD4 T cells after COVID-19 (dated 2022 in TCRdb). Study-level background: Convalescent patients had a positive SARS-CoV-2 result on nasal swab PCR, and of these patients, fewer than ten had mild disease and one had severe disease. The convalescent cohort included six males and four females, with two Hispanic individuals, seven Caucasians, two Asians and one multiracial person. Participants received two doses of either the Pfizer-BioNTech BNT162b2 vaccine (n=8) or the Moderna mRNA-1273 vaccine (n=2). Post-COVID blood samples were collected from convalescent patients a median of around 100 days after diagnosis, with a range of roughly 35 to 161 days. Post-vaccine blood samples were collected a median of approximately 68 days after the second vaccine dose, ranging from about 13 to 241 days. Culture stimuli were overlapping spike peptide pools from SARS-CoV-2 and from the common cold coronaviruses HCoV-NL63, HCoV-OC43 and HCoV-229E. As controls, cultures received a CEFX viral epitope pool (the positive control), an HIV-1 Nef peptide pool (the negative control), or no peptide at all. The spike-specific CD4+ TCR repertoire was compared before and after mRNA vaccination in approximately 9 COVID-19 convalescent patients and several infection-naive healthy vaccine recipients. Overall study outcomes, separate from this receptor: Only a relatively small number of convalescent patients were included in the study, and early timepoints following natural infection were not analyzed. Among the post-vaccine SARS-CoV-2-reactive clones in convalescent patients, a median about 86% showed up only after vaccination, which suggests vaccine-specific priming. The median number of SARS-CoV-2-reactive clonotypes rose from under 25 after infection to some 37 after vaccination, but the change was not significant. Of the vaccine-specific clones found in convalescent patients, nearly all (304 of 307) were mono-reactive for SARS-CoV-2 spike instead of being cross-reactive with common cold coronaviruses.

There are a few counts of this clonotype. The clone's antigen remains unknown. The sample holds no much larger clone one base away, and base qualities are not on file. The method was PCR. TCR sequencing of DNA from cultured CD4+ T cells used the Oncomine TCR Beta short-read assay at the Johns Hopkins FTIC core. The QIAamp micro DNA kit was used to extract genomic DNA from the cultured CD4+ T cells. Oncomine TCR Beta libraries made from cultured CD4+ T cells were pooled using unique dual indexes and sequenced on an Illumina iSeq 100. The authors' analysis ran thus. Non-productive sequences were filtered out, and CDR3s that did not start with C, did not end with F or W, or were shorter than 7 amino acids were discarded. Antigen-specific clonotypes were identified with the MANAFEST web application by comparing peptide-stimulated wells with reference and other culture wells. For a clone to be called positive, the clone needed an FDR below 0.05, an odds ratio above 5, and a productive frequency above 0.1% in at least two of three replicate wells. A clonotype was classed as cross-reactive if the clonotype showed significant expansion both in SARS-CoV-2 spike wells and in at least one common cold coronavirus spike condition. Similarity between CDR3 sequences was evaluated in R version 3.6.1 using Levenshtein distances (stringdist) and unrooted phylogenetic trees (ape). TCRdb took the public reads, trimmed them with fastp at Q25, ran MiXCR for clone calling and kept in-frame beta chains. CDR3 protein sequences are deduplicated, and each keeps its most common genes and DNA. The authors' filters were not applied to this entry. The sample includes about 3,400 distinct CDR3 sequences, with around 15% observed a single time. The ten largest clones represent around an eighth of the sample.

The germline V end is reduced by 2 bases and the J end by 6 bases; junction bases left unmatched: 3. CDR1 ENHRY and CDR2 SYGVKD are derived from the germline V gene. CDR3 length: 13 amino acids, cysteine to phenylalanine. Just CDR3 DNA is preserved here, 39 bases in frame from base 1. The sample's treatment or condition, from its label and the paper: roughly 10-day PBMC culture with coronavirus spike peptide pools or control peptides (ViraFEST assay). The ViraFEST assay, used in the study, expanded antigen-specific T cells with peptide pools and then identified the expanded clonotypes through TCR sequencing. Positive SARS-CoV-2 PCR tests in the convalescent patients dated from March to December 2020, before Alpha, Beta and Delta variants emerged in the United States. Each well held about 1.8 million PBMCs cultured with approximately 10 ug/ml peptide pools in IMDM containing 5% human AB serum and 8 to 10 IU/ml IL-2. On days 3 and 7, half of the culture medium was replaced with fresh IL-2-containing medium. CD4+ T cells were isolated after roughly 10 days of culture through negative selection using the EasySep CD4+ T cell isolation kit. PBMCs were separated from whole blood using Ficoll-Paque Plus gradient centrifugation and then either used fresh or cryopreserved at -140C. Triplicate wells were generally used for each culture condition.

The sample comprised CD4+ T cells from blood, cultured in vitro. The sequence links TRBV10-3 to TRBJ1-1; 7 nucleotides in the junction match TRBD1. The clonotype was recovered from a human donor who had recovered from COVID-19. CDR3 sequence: CAISEQTGAEAFF. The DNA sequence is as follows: TGTGCCATCAGTGAGCAAACAGGGGCTGAAGCTTTCTTT.